This T cell receptor beta chain came from a study of response to subunit inactivated influenza vaccine. Concerning this clonotype: Antigen: not known.

Study results and caveats: The authors put forward the suggestion that each seasonal influenza vaccination may bring in only a limited number of new T cells.

V trimming: 3 bases; J trimming: 3 bases; junction bases outside the gene matches: 16. The CDR3 contains 18 residues. Germline V lookup: CDR1 MNHEY, CDR2 SVGEGT. TCRdb independently ran MiXCR on the RT-PCR reads; one entry per CDR3 protein. The repertoire has roughly 520,000 distinct CDR3 sequences, approximately 24% of them found once; the top ten carry around 2%. The chain carries TRBV6-2 or TRBV6-3 and TRBJ1-1; 7 nucleotides agree with TRBD1. The clonotype originates from a man aged 45-65 years who received an inactivated influenza vaccine. Material: CD4+ T cells sorted from PBMCs, obtained about 5 days after vaccination. CDR3 DNA: TGTGCCAGCAGTTATTCGGGACAGAGTCTTCCTTGGGACACTGAAGCTTTCTTT. Encoded protein: CASSYSGQSLPWDTEAFF.